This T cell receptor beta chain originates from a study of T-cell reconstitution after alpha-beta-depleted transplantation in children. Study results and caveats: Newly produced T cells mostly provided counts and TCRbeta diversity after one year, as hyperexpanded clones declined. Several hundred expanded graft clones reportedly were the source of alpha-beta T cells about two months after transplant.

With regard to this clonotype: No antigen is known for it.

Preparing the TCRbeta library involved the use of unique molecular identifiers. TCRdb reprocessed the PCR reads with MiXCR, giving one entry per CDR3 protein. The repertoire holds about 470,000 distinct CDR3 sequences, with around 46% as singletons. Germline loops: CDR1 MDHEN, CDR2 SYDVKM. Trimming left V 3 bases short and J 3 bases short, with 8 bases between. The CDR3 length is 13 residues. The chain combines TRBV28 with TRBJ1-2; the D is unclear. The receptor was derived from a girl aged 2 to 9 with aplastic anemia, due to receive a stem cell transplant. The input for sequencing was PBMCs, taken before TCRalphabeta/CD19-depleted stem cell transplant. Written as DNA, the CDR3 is TGTGCCAGCAGTTTTAACCCTGACTATGGCTACACCTTC. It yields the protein CASSFNPDYGYTF.